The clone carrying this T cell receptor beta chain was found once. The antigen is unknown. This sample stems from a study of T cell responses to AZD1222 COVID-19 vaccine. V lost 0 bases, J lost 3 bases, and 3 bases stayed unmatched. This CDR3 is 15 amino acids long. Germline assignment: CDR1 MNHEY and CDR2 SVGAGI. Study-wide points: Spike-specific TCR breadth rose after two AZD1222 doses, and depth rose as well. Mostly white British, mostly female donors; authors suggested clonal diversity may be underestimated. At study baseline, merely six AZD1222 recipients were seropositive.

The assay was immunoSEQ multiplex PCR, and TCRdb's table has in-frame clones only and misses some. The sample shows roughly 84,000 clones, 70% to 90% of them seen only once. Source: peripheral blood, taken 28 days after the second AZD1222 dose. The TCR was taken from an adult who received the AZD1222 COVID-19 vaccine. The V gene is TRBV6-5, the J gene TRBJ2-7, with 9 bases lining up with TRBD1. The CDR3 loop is CASSYSGQGSYEQYF. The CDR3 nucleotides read TGTGCCAGCAGTTACTCCGGACAGGGGAGCTACGAGCAGTACTTC.